This T cell receptor beta chain was profiled in a study of regulatory T cells in long-lasting Graves disease. Study overall: Antithyroid drugs had been taken under 3 months by newly diagnosed Graves' patients.

Time point meaning: newly diagnosed GD, antithyroid drugs for less than 3 months. Isolated PBMC RNA provided the starting material for the TCR library. Deletions cut 3 bases from V and 1 base from J, with 6 bases between. Germline lookup yields CDR1 GTSNPN and CDR2 SVGIG (reference sequence). The CDR3 runs to 12 residues. Combining iRepertoire HTBI primers with Arm-PCR of CDR3 regions, the authors built TCR beta libraries. TCRdb reprocessed the multiplex PCR reads with MiXCR, giving one entry per CDR3 protein. The sample records about 430,000 distinct CDR3 sequences, about 15% being singletons. This clonotype was counted many times. These data also featured in a second study, about T cells in Graves' hyperthyroidism and ophthalmopathy. That study reports: Among clonotypes expanded in thyroid above 0.001, most were also found in blood.

The chain couples TRBV30 to TRBJ2-5, with D hard to call. The sequence came from a woman in her thirties or forties with Graves disease. Sequences were derived from peripheral blood mononuclear cells (PBMCs), sampled at new diagnosis, from a patient treated with antithyroid drugs. DNA for the CDR3: TGTGCCTGGAGCGAAACCCAAGAGACCCAGTACTTC. Residues: CAWSETQETQYF.